The TCR beta chain under discussion was sequenced for a study of cytomegalovirus exposure and HLA in healthy donors (TCRdb year 2017). Turning to the overall study: A later analysis indicated that the roughly 130 validation repertoires were generated on the platform also employed for the approximately 670 repertoires of the first cohort. The study aimed to test whether signatures of past pathogen exposure could be identified by cataloging public T cell receptors. High-throughput TCR immunosequencing, statistical association of individual TCRs with disease status, and machine learning were combined to predict cytomegalovirus infection status. A separate validation cohort of roughly 130 different subjects was used in addition to the approximately 610-subject first cohort. The investigation overall reported the following: Cytomegalovirus status was reported to be diagnosed by the classifier with high specificity and sensitivity in both the original and validation cohorts. A later analysis found that TCRs clustered in the first cohort also tended to co-occur in the 130 or so validation repertoires, with approximately 93% of cluster scores above 0. In vitro tests confirmed that a few of the cytomegalovirus-associated TCR beta chains recognize cytomegalovirus antigens. Most TCR sequences were seen in very few donors, while some public TCRs were found in many individuals. The validation cohort had no HLA typing available for a later analysis, so co-occurrence within that cohort was assessed over all 120 or so repertoires. In the study, some 180 TCR beta chains were listed as associated with cytomegalovirus. The authors suggested that the approach could potentially be extended to other disease states and immunological phenotypes.

The donors belonged to the validation cohort of roughly 120 subjects, which was separate from the approximately 700-subject first cohort. Library preparation employed the immunoSEQ multiplex PCR assay. From the authors' description of their analysis: A statistical classification framework was developed to diagnose cytomegalovirus status using the catalog of TCR beta chain sequences. The table comes from immuneACCESS by way of TCRdb, which keeps in-frame sequences with V and J called. Part of the clones is missing from these tables; in studies checked, under half for an unresolved V gene and the rest for unknown reasons. That table supplies the V and J calls and clone size; D and trimming were determined from the DNA. Across this sample there are roughly 330,000 clones, with around 90% seen only once. The top ten clones comprise over 1% of the sample. Remarks on this clone: Its antigen target is currently unknown. Within one base of it there is no much larger clone, and no base qualities were kept.

This receptor was identified in a woman aged 25 to 39 in good health and CMV-seropositive. The source material was PBMCs.

The DNA is TGTGCCTGGAGTGTACTCAACTACAATGAGCAGTTCTTC. Its translation reads: CAWSVLNYNEQFF. The chain is encoded by TRBV30 joined to TRBJ2-1, with the identity of the D gene unclear. The CDR3 measures 13 amino acids from cysteine to phenylalanine. CDR3 DNA is the only sequence kept; it has 39 bases, read in frame from the first base. Relative to germline, V is 0 bases shorter and J is 3 bases shorter, with 6 bases between their ends. From a lookup of the germline V gene (reference sequence), CDR1 and CDR2 are GTSNPN and SVGIG.